This T cell receptor beta chain was recovered during a study of T cells in Graves' hyperthyroidism and ophthalmopathy. General study points: Blood also held most thyroid clonotypes expanded beyond 0.001. Using 13 V-J features, a model discriminated ophthalmopathy from stable hyperthyroidism. The model anticipated ophthalmopathy a median around 6 months pre-onset.

This clonotype came up many times. Its specificity is not known. The CDR3 has 17 residues. Germline loops: CDR1 SEHNR, CDR2 FQNEAQ (reference sequence). After removal of 4 bases from V and 0 bases from J, the junction contained 8 bases not matched to a gene. The authors took PBMCs from 8 to 10 ml fresh peripheral blood. There were TCR beta CDR3 regions amplified from RNA transcripts. The HTBI primer set was used in a first-round RT-PCR of the TCR CDR3. TCRdb reprocessed the multiplex PCR reads via MiXCR and lists one record per CDR3 protein. Counted here are hundreds of thousands of distinct CDR3 sequences, roughly 15% occurring once; the ten biggest clones make up less than 35%.

The V gene is TRBV7-9, the J gene TRBJ1-4; TRBD1 agrees at 7 bases. The sample comprised blood. This TCR came from a young woman with Graves' ophthalmopathy. The CDR3 coding sequence is TGTGCCAGCAGCTCGACACAGGGGCCCGCAACTAATGAAAAACTGTTTTTT. Its translation is CASSSTQGPATNEKLFF.